This entry features one T cell receptor beta chain sequence. The entry originates in a study of blood T cell repertoires in COVID-19. Libraries were prepared by immunoSEQ multiplex PCR; TCRdb keeps only in-frame clonotypes and omits some of them. Among some 150,000 clones listed, approximately 85% were seen once. Germline CDR1 and CDR2: LNHDA and SQIVND (reference sequence). The CDR3 spans 14 residues. Trimming left V 3 bases short and J 3 bases short, with 9 bases between. The sequenced sample was peripheral blood. This TCR was sampled from a human donor with acute or convalescent COVID-19. The donor label of this sample is uncertain. The chain recombines TRBV19 with TRBJ1-5, with D possibly matching TRBD1 (5 bases). CDR3 coding DNA: TGTGCCAGTAGTATGTACAGGTCCAATCAGCCCCAGCATTTT. The encoded protein is CASSMYRSNQPQHF.